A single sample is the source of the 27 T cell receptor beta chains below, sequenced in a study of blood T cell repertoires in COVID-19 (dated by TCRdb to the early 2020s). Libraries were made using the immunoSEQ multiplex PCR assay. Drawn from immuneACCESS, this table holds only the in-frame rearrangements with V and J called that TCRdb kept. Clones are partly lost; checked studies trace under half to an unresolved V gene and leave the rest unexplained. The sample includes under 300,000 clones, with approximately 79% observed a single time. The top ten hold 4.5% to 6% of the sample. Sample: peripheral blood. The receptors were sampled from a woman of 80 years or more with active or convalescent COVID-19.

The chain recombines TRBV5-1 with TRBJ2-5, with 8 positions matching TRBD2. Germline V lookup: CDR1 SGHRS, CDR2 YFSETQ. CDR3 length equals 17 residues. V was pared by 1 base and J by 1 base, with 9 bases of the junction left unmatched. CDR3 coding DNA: TGCGCCAGCAGCTTGATGGGGAACGCGGGAGGCCAAGAGACCCAGTACTTC. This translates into CASSLMGNAGGQETQYF.

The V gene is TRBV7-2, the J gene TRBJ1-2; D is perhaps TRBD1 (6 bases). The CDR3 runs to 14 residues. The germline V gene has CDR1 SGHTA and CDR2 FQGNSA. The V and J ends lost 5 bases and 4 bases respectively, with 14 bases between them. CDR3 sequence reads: CASSNRESVYGYTF. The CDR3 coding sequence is TGTGCCAGCAGCAACAGGGAATCTGTCTATGGCTACACCTTC.

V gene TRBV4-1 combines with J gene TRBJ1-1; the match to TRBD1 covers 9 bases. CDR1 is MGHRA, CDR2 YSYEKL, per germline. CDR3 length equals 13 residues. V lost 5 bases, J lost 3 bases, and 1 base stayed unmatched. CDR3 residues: CASSGDRDTEAFF. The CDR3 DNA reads TGCGCCAGCAGCGGGGACAGGGACACTGAAGCTTTCTTT.

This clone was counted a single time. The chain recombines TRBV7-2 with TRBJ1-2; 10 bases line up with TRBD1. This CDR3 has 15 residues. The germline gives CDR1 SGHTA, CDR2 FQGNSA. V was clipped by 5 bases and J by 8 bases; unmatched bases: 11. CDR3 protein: CASSPDRGRLVGYTF. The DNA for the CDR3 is TGTGCCAGCAGCCCTGACAGGGGGCGGTTGGTCGGCTACACCTTC.

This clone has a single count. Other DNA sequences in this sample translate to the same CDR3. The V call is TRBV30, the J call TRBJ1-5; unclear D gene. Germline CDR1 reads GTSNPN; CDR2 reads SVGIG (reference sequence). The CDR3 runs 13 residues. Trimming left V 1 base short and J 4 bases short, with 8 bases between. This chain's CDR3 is CAWSGRDNQPQHF. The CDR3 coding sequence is TGTGCCTGGAGTGGCCGCGATAATCAGCCCCAGCATTTT.

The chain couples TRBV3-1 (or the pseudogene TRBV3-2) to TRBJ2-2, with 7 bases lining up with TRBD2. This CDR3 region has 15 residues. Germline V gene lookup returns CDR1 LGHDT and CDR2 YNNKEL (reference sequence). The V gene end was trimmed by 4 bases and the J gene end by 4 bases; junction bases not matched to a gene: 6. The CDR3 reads CASSLRGRGTGELFF. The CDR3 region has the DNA TGTGCCAGCAGCCTCCGGGGGAGGGGCACCGGGGAGCTGTTTTTT.

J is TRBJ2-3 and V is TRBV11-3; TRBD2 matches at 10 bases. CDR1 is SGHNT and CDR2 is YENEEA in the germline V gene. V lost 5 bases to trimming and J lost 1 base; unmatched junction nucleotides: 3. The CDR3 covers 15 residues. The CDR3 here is CASSRTSGGTDTQYF. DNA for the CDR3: TGTGCCAGCAGCCGGACTAGCGGAGGCACAGATACGCAGTATTTT.

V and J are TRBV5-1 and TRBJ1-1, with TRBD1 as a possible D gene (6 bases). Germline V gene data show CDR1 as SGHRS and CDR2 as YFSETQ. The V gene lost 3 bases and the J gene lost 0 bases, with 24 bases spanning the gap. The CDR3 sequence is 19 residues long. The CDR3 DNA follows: TGCGCCAGCAGCTGGAGGGGACAAGGGGAGGGAGACATGAACACTGAAGCTTTCTTT. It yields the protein CASSWRGQGEGDMNTEAFF.

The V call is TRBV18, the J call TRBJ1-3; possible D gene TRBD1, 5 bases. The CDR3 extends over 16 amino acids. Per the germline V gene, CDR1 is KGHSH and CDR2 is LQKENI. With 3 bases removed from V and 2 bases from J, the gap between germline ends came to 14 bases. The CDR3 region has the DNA TGTGCCAGCTCACCTTCAGCGGGGCAGGCTGGAAACACCATATATTTT. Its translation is CASSPSAGQAGNTIYF.

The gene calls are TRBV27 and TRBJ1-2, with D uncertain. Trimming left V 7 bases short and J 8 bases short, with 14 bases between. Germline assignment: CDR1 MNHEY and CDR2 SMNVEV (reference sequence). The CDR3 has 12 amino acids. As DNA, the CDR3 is TGTGCCAGCAAAAATCGCGGAAGCGGCTACACCTTC. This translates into CASKNRGSGYTF.

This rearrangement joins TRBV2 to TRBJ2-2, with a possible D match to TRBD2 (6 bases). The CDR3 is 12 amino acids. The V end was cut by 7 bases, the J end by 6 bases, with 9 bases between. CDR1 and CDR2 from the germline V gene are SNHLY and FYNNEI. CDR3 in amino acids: CASTGDSGELFF. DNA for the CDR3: TGTGCCAGCACGGGAGACTCCGGGGAGCTGTTTTTT.

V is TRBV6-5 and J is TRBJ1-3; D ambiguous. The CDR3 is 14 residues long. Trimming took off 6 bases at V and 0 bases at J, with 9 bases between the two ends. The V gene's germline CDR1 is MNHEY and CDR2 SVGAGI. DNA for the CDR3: TGTGCCAGCAGCTCACAACCCTCTGGAAACACCATATATTTT. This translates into CASSSQPSGNTIYF.

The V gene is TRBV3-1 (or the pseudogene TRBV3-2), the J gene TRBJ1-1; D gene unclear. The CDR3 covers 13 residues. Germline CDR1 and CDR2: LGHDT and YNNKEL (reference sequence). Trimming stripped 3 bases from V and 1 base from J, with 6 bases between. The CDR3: CASSHTSNTEAFF. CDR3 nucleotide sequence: TGTGCCAGCAGCCATACTTCGAACACTGAAGCTTTCTTT.

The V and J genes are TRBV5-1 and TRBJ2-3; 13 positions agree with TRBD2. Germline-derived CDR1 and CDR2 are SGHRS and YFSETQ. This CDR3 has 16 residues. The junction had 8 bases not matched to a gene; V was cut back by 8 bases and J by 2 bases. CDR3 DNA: TGCGCCAGAGGACAGGGACTAGCGGGGCACACAGATACGCAGTATTTT. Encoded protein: CARGQGLAGHTDTQYF. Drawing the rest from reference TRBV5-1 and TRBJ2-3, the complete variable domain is KAGVTQTPRYLIKTRGQQVTLSCSPISGHRSVSWYQQTPGQGLQFLFEYFSETQRNKGNFPGRFSGRQFSNSRSEMNVSTLELGDSALYLCARGQGLAGHTDTQYFGPGTRLTVL.

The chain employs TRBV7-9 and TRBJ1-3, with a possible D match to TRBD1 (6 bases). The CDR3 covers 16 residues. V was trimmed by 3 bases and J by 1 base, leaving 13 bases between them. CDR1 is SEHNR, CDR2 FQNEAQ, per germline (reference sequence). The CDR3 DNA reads TGTGCCAGCAGCTTGTACAGGGTATTGTCTGGAAACACCATATATTTT. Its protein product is CASSLYRVLSGNTIYF.

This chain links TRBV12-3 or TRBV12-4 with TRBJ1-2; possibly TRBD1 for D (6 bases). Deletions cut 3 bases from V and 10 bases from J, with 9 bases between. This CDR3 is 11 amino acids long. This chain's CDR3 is CASSFGTSYTF. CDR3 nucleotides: TGTGCCAGCAGTTTCGGGACATCCTACACCTTC.

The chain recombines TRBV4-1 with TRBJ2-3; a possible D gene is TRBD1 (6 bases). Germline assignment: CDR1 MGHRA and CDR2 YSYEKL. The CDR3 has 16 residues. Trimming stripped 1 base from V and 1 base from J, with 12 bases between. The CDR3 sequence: CASSQVNSGGTDTQYF. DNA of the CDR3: TGCGCCAGCAGCCAAGTGAACTCAGGGGGCACAGATACGCAGTATTTT.

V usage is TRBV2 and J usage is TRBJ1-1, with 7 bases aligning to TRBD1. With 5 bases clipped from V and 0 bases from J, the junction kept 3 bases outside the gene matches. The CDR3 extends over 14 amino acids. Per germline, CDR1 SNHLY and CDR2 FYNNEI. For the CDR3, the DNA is TGTGCCAGCAGTCAACAGGGGATGAACACTGAAGCTTTCTTT. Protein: CASSQQGMNTEAFF.

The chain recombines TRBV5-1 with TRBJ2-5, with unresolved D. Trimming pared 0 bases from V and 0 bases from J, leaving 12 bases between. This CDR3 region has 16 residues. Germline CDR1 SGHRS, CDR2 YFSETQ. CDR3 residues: CASSLVGRSYQETQYF. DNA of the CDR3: TGCGCCAGCAGCTTGGTTGGCAGATCGTACCAAGAGACCCAGTACTTC.

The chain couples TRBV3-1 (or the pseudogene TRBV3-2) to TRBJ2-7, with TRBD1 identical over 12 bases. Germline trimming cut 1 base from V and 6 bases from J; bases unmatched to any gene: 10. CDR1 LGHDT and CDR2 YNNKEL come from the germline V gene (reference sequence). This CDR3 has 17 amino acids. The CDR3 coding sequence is TGTGCCAGCAGCCAAGGTTTCCCGGGACAGGGGGCTAGCGAGCAGTACTTC. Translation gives CASSQGFPGQGASEQYF.

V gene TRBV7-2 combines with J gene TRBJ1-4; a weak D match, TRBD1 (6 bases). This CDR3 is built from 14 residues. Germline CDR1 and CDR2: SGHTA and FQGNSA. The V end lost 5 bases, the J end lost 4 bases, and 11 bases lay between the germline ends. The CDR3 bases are TGTGCCAGCAGCACACAGGGAGTTAATGAAAAACTGTTTTTT. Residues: CASSTQGVNEKLFF.

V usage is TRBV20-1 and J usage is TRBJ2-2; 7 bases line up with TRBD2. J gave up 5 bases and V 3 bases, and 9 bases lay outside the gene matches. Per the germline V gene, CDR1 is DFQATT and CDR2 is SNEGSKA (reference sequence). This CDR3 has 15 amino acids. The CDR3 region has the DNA TGCAGTGCTAGTTGGGGCGGGAGTGGTACCGGGGAGCTGTTTTTT. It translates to CSASWGGSGTGELFF.

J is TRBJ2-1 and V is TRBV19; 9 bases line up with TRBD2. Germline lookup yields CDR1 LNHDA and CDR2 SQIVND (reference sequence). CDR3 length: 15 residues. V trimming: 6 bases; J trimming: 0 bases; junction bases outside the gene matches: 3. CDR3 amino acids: CASSLLAGSYNEQFF. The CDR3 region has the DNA TGTGCCAGTAGCCTACTAGCGGGCTCCTACAATGAGCAGTTCTTC.

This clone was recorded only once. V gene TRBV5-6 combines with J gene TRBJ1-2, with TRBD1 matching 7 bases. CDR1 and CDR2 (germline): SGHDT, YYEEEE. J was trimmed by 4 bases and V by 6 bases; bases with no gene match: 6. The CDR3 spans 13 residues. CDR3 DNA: TGTGCCAGCACCCCGGGACAGATCTATGGCTACACCTTC. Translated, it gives CASTPGQIYGYTF.

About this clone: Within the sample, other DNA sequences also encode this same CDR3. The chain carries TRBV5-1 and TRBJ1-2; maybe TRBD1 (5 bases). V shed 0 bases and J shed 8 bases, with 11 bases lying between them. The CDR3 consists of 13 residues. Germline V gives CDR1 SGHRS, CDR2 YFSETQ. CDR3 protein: CASSLGSGQGYTF. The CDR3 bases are TGCGCCAGCAGCTTGGGATCAGGGCAGGGCTACACCTTC. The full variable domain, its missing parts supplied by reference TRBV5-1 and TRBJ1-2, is KAGVTQTPRYLIKTRGQQVTLSCSPISGHRSVSWYQQTPGQGLQFLFEYFSETQRNKGNFPGRFSGRQFSNSRSEMNVSTLELGDSALYLCASSLGSGQGYTFGSGTRLTVV.

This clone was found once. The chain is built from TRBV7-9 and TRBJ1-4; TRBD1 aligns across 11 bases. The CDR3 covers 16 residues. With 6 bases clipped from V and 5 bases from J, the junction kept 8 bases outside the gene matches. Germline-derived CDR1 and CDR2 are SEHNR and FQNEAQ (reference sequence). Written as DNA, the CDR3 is TGTGCCAGCAGACTAGGGACAGGGGGATGGAATGAAAAACTGTTTTTT. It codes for CASRLGTGGWNEKLFF.

CDR3 nucleotide sequence: TGTGCCAGCAGCGTGGGACAGGGTGGTAGTAGCTACACCTTC. Its protein product is CASSVGQGGSSYTF. This sequence joins TRBV5-5 and TRBJ1-2; 9 bases line up with TRBD1. The CDR3 runs 14 residues. Germline lookup yields CDR1 SGHKS and CDR2 YYEKEE (reference sequence). J gave up 9 bases and V 4 bases, and 10 bases lay outside the gene matches. The full variable domain, in which reference TRBV5-5 and TRBJ1-2 provide the parts outside the CDR3, is DAGVTQSPTHLIKTRGQQVTLRCSPISGHKSVSWYQQVLGQGPQFIFQYYEKEERGRGNFPDRFSARQFPNYSSELNVNALLLGDSALYLCASSVGQGGSSYTFGSGTRLTVV.